The entry below describes one T cell receptor beta chain. Mismatch with germline at one junction end may stem from a read error. Each CDR3 protein gets one entry after TCRdb re-called the reads with MiXCR. The sample yields 55,000 to 80,000 distinct CDR3 sequences, 20% to 25% seen once. This record belongs to a study of lung T cells in sarcoidosis with Löfgren's syndrome. The sequence derives from a human donor with sarcoidosis (Löfgren's syndrome or another form), or a control subject (not recorded which). The sequenced sample was CD4+ T cells from PBMCs.

This chain's CDR3 is CASSLGTGGTDTQYF. The CDR3 DNA reads TGTGCCAGCTCCCTTGGGACAGGGGGCACGGATACGCAGTATTTT. This chain uses TRBV18 with TRBJ2-3; 12 bases align to TRBD1. The CDR3 is 15 amino acids. The germline V gene encodes CDR1 KGHSH and CDR2 LQKENI.